These 25 T cell receptor beta chains were sequenced from one sample in a study of shared clonotypes between healthy human individuals. The repertoire was sequenced with immunoSEQ multiplex PCR; TCRdb's copy has only in-frame clones and lacks some. The table shows about 980,000 clones, with 76% occurring only once. Sequencing used memory CD4+ T cells sorted from blood. Subset meaning: CD45RA-negative fraction. The origin of the receptors is a man aged 18 to 35 in good health.

This rearrangement joins TRBV6-6 to TRBJ2-2; TRBD1 or TRBD2 may be the D gene (5 bases each). V shed 6 bases and J shed 7 bases, with 12 bases lying between them. This CDR3 is 13 amino acids long. Germline V gene lookup returns CDR1 MNHNY and CDR2 SVGAGI (reference sequence). The CDR3 region has the DNA TGTGCCAGCAGACTTGAGGGGCGCGGGGAGCTGTTTTTT. Translation: CASRLEGRGELFF.

This clone was recorded once. The chain couples TRBV6-1 to TRBJ2-7; 8 nucleotides align to TRBD2. Germline CDR1 reads MNHNS; CDR2 reads SASEGT. V dropped 7 bases and J dropped 6; count of bases not matched to a gene: 5. CDR3 length equals 12 residues. The CDR3: CASKATSGEQYF. The CDR3 coding sequence is TGTGCCAGCAAGGCTACTAGCGGCGAGCAGTACTTC.

This clone came up a few times. CDR3 nucleotide sequence: TGTGCCAGCAGCGCGACAGGGTACTCACCCCTCCACTTT. Encoded protein: CASSATGYSPLHF. The rearrangement links TRBV5-5 to TRBJ1-6, with 7 bases matching TRBD1. The CDR3 is 13 amino acids. Germline V gene data show CDR1 as SGHKS and CDR2 as YYEKEE (reference sequence). Trimming took 4 bases from V and 10 from J; bases not matched to a gene: 5.

V is TRBV6-1 and J is TRBJ1-2; D gene ambiguous. Trimming removed 2 bases at V and 1 base at J, with 17 bases between. From germline, CDR1 is MNHNS and CDR2 SASEGT. This CDR3 is built from 17 residues. DNA for the CDR3: TGTGCCAGCAGTGAAATTGGGCTGACTCAACATAACTATGGCTACACCTTC. This gives the protein CASSEIGLTQHNYGYTF.

This clone was counted only a few times. The rearrangement joins TRBV5-6 to TRBJ2-3; no clear D. The V and J ends lost 3 bases and 5 bases respectively, with 4 bases between them. This CDR3 contains 11 residues. Looked up from germline, CDR1 is SGHDT and CDR2 is YYEEEE. CDR3: CASSWEDTQYF. The CDR3 coding sequence is TGTGCCAGCAGCTGGGAAGATACGCAGTATTTT.

On this clone itself: Different DNA sequences within this sample yield the same CDR3. The V gene is TRBV7-2, the J gene TRBJ2-2, with TRBD1 identical over 7 bases. This CDR3 region has 15 residues. Trimming took 2 bases from V and 1 from J; bases not matched to a gene: 1. CDR1 and CDR2 (germline): SGHTA, FQGNSA. The CDR3 DNA reads TGTGCCAGCAGCTTACGACAGGGGAACACCGGGGAGCTGTTTTTT. Translation gives CASSLRQGNTGELFF.

J is TRBJ2-1 and V is TRBV27; D unclear. Germline V gene data show CDR1 as MNHEY and CDR2 as SMNVEV (reference sequence). The CDR3 spans 15 residues. V lost 7 bases and J lost 4, with 17 bases in between. This CDR3 reads CASTKPVAGYNEQFF. DNA for the CDR3: TGTGCCAGCACTAAGCCCGTTGCCGGTTACAATGAGCAGTTCTTC.

The chain combines TRBV5-6 with TRBJ2-2; 8 bases line up with TRBD1. The germline gives CDR1 SGHDT, CDR2 YYEEEE. V shed 3 bases and J 6 bases; nucleotides not matched to a gene: 4. The CDR3 loop spans 14 amino acids. DNA for the CDR3: TGTGCCAGCAGCTCGTTGACAGGGGCCGGGGAGCTGTTTTTT. Its translation is CASSSLTGAGELFF.

CDR3 sequence reads: CASSTGGSSYNSPLHF. For the CDR3, the DNA is TGTGCCAGTAGTACAGGGGGCAGCTCCTATAATTCACCCCTCCACTTT. V is TRBV19 and J is TRBJ1-6; 8 bases map to TRBD1. This CDR3 comprises 16 residues. Germline CDR1 is LNHDA and CDR2 is SQIVND (reference sequence). With V trimmed by 4 bases and J by 0 bases, 2 bases remained unmatched. The entire variable domain, with the rest obtained from reference TRBV19 and TRBJ1-6, is as follows: DGGITQSPKYLFRKEGQNVTLSCEQNLNHDAMYWYRQDPGQGLRLIYYSQIVNDFQKGDIAEGYSVSREKKESFPLTVTSAQKNPTAFYLCASSTGGSSYNSPLHFGNGTRLTVT.

The rearrangement uses TRBV18 and TRBJ1-2, with TRBD1 identical over 8 bases. J was trimmed by 5 bases and V by 2 bases; bases with no gene match: 10. The CDR3 length is 16 residues. Germline CDR1 reads KGHSH; CDR2 reads LQKENI. CDR3 sequence (DNA): TGTGCCAGCTCACCAGATTTGCAGGGGGCTAGTTATGGCTACACCTTC. This gives the protein CASSPDLQGASYGYTF. The entire variable domain, with the rest obtained from reference TRBV18 and TRBJ1-2, is as follows: NAGVMQNPRHLVRRRGQEARLRCSPMKGHSHVYWYRQLPEEGLKFMVYLQKENIIDESGMPKERFSAEFPKEGPSILRIQQVVRGDSAAYFCASSPDLQGASYGYTFGSGTRLTVV.

This chain uses TRBV5-1 with TRBJ1-2; 9 bases map to TRBD1. The CDR3 totals 14 residues. Looked up from germline, CDR1 is SGHRS and CDR2 is YFSETQ. V lost 6 bases to trimming and J lost 6 bases; unmatched junction nucleotides: 9. CDR3 nucleotide sequence: TGCGCCAGCAAGGCTCCGGGACAGGGCCATGGCTACACCTTC. Translation: CASKAPGQGHGYTF.

This clone came up a few times. This rearrangement joins TRBV19 to TRBJ2-7; D gene uncertain. V dropped 8 bases and J dropped 0 bases, with 17 bases sitting between them. This CDR3 contains 15 residues. The V gene's germline CDR1 is LNHDA and CDR2 SQIVND (reference sequence). The CDR3 DNA reads as TGTGCCAGTGGCTCTGGCCAGGCGAGCTCCTACGAGCAGTACTTC. It codes for CASGSGQASSYEQYF.

The chain carries TRBV7-2 and TRBJ2-1; D may be TRBD1 (5 bases). This CDR3 is 13 amino acids long. Per germline, CDR1 SGHTA and CDR2 FQGNSA. Trimming took off 5 bases at V and 7 bases at J, with 12 bases between the two ends. The CDR3 DNA reads as TGTGCCAGCAGCCTGGACGCAGGGAATGAGCAGTTCTTC. Translating it yields CASSLDAGNEQFF.

Written as DNA, the CDR3 is TGTGCCAGCACGACAGGGAAGCGGGAGACCCAGTACTTC. This encodes CASTTGKRETQYF. This chain uses TRBV28 with TRBJ2-5; 7 nucleotides match TRBD1. CDR1 is MDHEN and CDR2 is SYDVKM in the germline V gene. The CDR3 sequence is 13 residues long. After removal of 7 bases from V and 5 bases from J, the junction contained 7 bases not matched to a gene.

The count of this clone is one. This chain connects TRBV6-1 to TRBJ2-2; D perhaps matches TRBD2 (7 bases). The V gene lost 2 bases and the J gene lost 7 bases, with 11 bases spanning the gap. This CDR3 region has 14 residues. CDR1 and CDR2 from the germline V gene are MNHNS and SASEGT. The chain's CDR3 is CASSERGGIGELFF. Written as DNA, the CDR3 is TGTGCCAGCAGTGAAAGGGGGGGCATCGGGGAGCTGTTTTTT.

This clone has a handful of counts. The genes are TRBV6-1 and TRBJ1-5; 9 nucleotides agree with TRBD1. Germline lookup yields CDR1 MNHNS and CDR2 SASEGT. CDR3 length equals 15 residues. The trim removed 2 bases at V and 7 bases at J, leaving 6 bases unmatched. The CDR3 DNA reads as TGTGCCAGCAGTGAACGTATGGGACAGGGCCAGCCCCAGCATTTT. Protein: CASSERMGQGQPQHF.

The gene calls are TRBV11-2 and TRBJ2-2, with 7 bases matching TRBD2. The CDR3 is 16 amino acids. CDR1 and CDR2 (germline): SGHAT, FQNNGV. Losses at the gene ends were 2 bases for V and 2 bases for J; bases not matched to a gene: 5. CDR3 DNA: TGTGCCAGCAGCTTATATAGCGGGCCTAACACCGGGGAGCTGTTTTTT. Encoded protein: CASSLYSGPNTGELFF.

The chain is built from TRBV11-3 and TRBJ2-5, with 7 bases identical to TRBD1. The CDR3 has 12 amino acids. Germline loops: CDR1 SGHNT, CDR2 YENEEA. The trim removed 5 bases at V and 6 bases at J, leaving 3 bases unmatched. The CDR3 is CASSQGGQTQYF. The CDR3 coding sequence is TGTGCCAGCAGCCAAGGGGGCCAGACCCAGTACTTC. Combining the CDR3 with reference TRBV11-3 and TRBJ2-5 gives the whole variable domain EAGVVQSPRYKIIEKKQPVAFWCNPISGHNTLYWYLQNLGQGPELLIRYENEEAVDDSQLPKDRFSAERLKGVDSTLKIQPAELGDSAVYLCASSQGGQTQYFGPGTRLLVL.

The CDR3 nucleotides read TGTGCCAGCAGTTCGGGACAGGGAGGGCCCCAGTTCTTC. Encoded protein: CASSSGQGGPQFF. This chain joins TRBV6-5 and TRBJ2-1; 9 bases are shared with TRBD1. V shed 4 bases and J 13 bases; nucleotides not matched to a gene: 8. The CDR3 sequence is 13 residues long. Germline V lookup: CDR1 MNHEY, CDR2 SVGAGI.

This clone was observed at least ten times. Different DNA sequences within this sample yield the same CDR3. J is TRBJ2-7 and V is TRBV5-1; 8 positions agree with TRBD2. V dropped 0 bases and J dropped 4; count of bases not matched to a gene: 3. The CDR3 is 14 residues long. Germline values: CDR1 SGHRS, CDR2 YFSETQ. CDR3 nucleotide sequence: TGCGCCAGCAGCTTGGGCGGGAGGCCTTACGAGCAGTACTTC. Protein product: CASSLGGRPYEQYF.

V gene TRBV18 combines with J gene TRBJ2-1; D is possibly TRBD1 (5 bases). The CDR3 is made up of 15 amino acids. From germline, CDR1 is KGHSH and CDR2 LQKENI. The V end was cut by 4 bases, the J end by 0 bases, with 10 bases between. CDR3 in amino acids: CASSQGVGSYNEQFF. The DNA of the CDR3 is TGTGCCAGCTCACAAGGGGTCGGCTCCTACAATGAGCAGTTCTTC.

J is TRBJ1-1 and V is TRBV10-1; the D gene is possibly TRBD1 (5 bases). There are 13 residues in the CDR3. Trimming took 5 bases from V and 3 from J, leaving 10 bases between them. Germline CDR1 and CDR2: WNHNN and SYGVQD (reference sequence). The CDR3 sequence: CASSPGPDTEAFF. The CDR3 DNA is TGCGCCAGCAGTCCGGGACCCGACACTGAAGCTTTCTTT.

The chain combines TRBV11-1 with TRBJ1-3; weak D call: TRBD1 (6 bases). Trimming took off 6 bases at V and 0 bases at J, with 12 bases between the two ends. The CDR3 runs to 15 residues. CDR1 and CDR2 (germline): SGHAT, FQDESV (reference sequence). CDR3 nucleotides: TGTGCCAGCAGACCCCAGGGGAGCTCTGGAAACACCATATATTTT. As protein: CASRPQGSSGNTIYF.

J is TRBJ2-2 and V is TRBV5-6; 9 nucleotides line up with TRBD1. The CDR3 consists of 16 residues. The ends lost 3 bases at V and 6 bases at J; junction bases unmatched: 9. CDR1 is SGHDT and CDR2 is YYEEEE in the germline V gene. The CDR3 region has the DNA TGTGCCAGCAGCTCCGACAGGGGGAGAGTAGCCGGGGAGCTGTTTTTT. It codes for CASSSDRGRVAGELFF.

This chain connects TRBV7-2 to TRBJ2-1, with 8 bases fitting TRBD2. The V and J ends lost 5 bases and 4 bases, in that order; junction bases with no gene match: 7. CDR3 length: 15 amino acids. Per germline, CDR1 SGHTA and CDR2 FQGNSA. CDR3: CASSKQAGEYNEQFF. DNA for the CDR3: TGTGCCAGCAGCAAACAAGCGGGGGAATACAATGAGCAGTTCTTC.